These T cell receptor beta chains were read from a single sample in a study of shared clonotypes between healthy human individuals. TCRdb's copy holds only in-frame clones and misses some; the assay was immunoSEQ multiplex PCR. The sample consists of about 1 million clones, 70% to 80% of them appearing once. The sequenced sample was memory CD4+ T cells from PBMCs. Source of these receptors: a man between 18 and 35 years old in good health. Some clones in this sample may be carry-over from other donors' samples. Each CDR3 is given with its conserved first and last residue. Each record gives: J gene, V gene, CDR3 protein.

TRBJ2-2 | TRBV30 | CAWSGAGELFF
TRBJ2-7 | TRBV30 | CAWTKVGHKVAQYF
TRBJ2-3 | TRBV9 | CASSGSSGSLTSTDTQYF
TRBJ1-1 | TRBV2 | CASQQELNTEAFF
TRBJ1-2 | TRBV12-5 | CASGLNRINDGYTF
TRBJ2-7 | TRBV7-2 | CASSFYGTTDYEQYF
TRBJ2-1 | TRBV7-9 | CASSLGRQGASAEQFF
TRBJ2-3 | TRBV30 | CAGGGDTQYF
TRBJ1-5 | TRBV19 | CASSIVTGVNQPQHF
TRBJ2-7 | TRBV4-1 | CASSPLGLSKGTGTYEQYF
TRBJ2-7 | TRBV5-4 | CASSSGQAPYEQYF
TRBJ2-3 | TRBV5-5 | CASSLPGGYATQYF
TRBJ1-2 | TRBV4-1 | CASSQARDRGIYGYTF
TRBJ2-1 | TRBV2 | CASAAGEANEQFF
TRBJ2-5 | TRBV21-1 | CASSKSRGPETQYF
TRBJ2-3 | TRBV9 | CASSVAGWGNSDTQYF
TRBJ2-5 | TRBV7-2 | CASSLAWRETQYF
TRBJ2-3 | TRBV18 | CASSQNAWDTQYF
TRBJ1-2 | TRBV28 | CASRDSFYGYTF
TRBJ1-5 | TRBV9 | CASSVGCLRVGNQPQHF
TRBJ1-1 | TRBV5-6 | CASSAGTENTEAFF
TRBJ1-3 | TRBV28 | CASSIGGGARNTIYF
TRBJ2-2 | TRBV15 | CATSKQGNTGELFF
TRBJ2-7 | TRBV30 | CAGGEAYEQYF
TRBJ2-7 | TRBV6-5 | CASRRGSLSYEQYF
TRBJ2-1 | TRBV11-2 | CASSPTVGDYNEQFF
TRBJ1-1 | TRBV27 | CASSRGRGLNTEAFF
TRBJ2-5 | TRBV9 | CASSVAGSRFQETQYF
TRBJ1-2 | TRBV2 | CAGKTGHRGVDGYTF
TRBJ2-3 | TRBV18 | CASSPLGTSTDTQYF
TRBJ2-7 | TRBV28 | CASSSTGEVSYEQYF
TRBJ1-4 | TRBV15 | CATSPGTGLTNEKLFF
TRBJ2-3 | TRBV6-1 | CASSEPGQLDTQYF
TRBJ2-7 | TRBV21-1 | CASSKLAAAKSYEQYF
TRBJ2-1 | TRBV11-3 | CASSLEGSLSYNEQFF
TRBJ2-1 | TRBV7-3 | CASSPDLTGDYNEQFF
TRBJ2-2 | TRBV7-2 | CASSIQGLAGGPGTGELFF
TRBJ2-7 | TRBV28 | CASSPPGNRRGEQYF
TRBJ2-4 | TRBV28 | CASRLFSGSQNIQYF
TRBJ1-5 | TRBV9 | CASSVEGGYNQPQHF
TRBJ2-3 | TRBV5-4 | CASSFPNTDTQYF
TRBJ1-5 | TRBV7-8 | CASSSGTYQPQHF
TRBJ2-1 | TRBV5-4 | CASSSEYREREQFF
TRBJ1-1 | TRBV9 | CASSVGPLGGGTEAFF
TRBJ1-1 | TRBV28 | CASSLRFSGTEAFF
TRBJ2-5 | TRBV2 | CASSEYEETQYF
TRBJ1-1 | TRBV6-4 | CASRIPLNTEAFF
TRBJ2-2 | TRBV28 | CATGESGELFF
TRBJ2-7 | TRBV20-1 | CSATRLGEQYF
TRBJ1-4 | TRBV5-1 | CASSSMGQGANEKLFF
TRBJ2-7 | TRBV10-3 | CAISESTAGEQYF
TRBJ1-4 | TRBV5-1 | CASSWGDLRTNEKLFF
TRBJ1-4 | TRBV27 | CASSLDSYPRTNEKLFF